A selection of T cell receptor beta chains follows, all from one sample in a study of OX40 agonist ivuxolimab in advanced cancers. Profiled with immunoSEQ multiplex PCR; TCRdb holds only in-frame clones, not every one. The sample consists of about 57,000 clones, approximately 86% of them appearing once. This specimen consisted of CD4+ or CD8+ T cells sorted from blood, obtained in a trial of the OX40 agonist ivuxolimab. The source is an adult with an advanced solid tumor such as melanoma, head and neck, liver or kidney cancer. CDR3s include the opening cysteine and the closing phenylalanine or tryptophan. A D gene is named only where the DNA matches it firmly. Clone size is shown for a subset of rows, as once, few, many or a class of expanded clone.

V gene	clone size	D gene	J gene	CDR3 protein	CDR3 DNA
TRBV6-5	-	-	TRBJ1-2	CASRTPGRSLGYTF	TGTGCCAGCAGGACCCCGGGACGGAGTTTGGGCTACACCTTC
TRBV5-6	-	-	TRBJ2-1	CASSLPGTQSYNEQFF	TGTGCCAGCAGTCTTCCCGGGACTCAATCCTACAATGAGCAGTTCTTC
TRBV5-5	-	-	TRBJ2-6	CASSDRLSGANVLTF	TGTGCCAGCAGCGACCGTTTATCTGGGGCCAACGTCCTGACTTTC
TRBV7-8	-	TRBD2	TRBJ2-7	CASSPGLADSYEQYF	TGTGCCAGCAGCCCGGGACTAGCGGACTCCTACGAGCAGTACTTC
TRBV28	-	-	TRBJ1-2	CASSPRGSLLNYGYTF	TGTGCCAGCAGCCCTAGGGGCAGCCTTCTTAACTATGGCTACACCTTC
TRBV28	once	TRBD1	TRBJ1-5	CASSPESVHRGTGQPQHF	TGTGCCAGCAGTCCGGAGTCCGTACACAGGGGAACAGGTCAGCCCCAGCATTTT
TRBV27	-	TRBD1	TRBJ1-5	CASTPLAGGRGSNQPQHF	TGTGCCAGCACTCCCTTGGCAGGGGGCCGTGGTAGCAATCAGCCCCAGCATTTT
TRBV7-6	-	-	TRBJ2-3	CASSLAGGSPDTQYF	TGTGCCAGCAGCTTAGCGGGAGGTTCCCCAGATACGCAGTATTTT
TRBV18	-	-	TRBJ2-7	CASSPAGNSYEQYF	TGTGCCAGCTCACCGGCAGGGAACTCCTACGAGCAGTACTTC
TRBV5-1	-	-	TRBJ2-5	CASSPMVRSGETQYF	TGCGCCAGCAGCCCCATGGTTAGGTCTGGCGAGACCCAGTACTTC
TRBV2	-	-	TRBJ1-1	CASSRRGRDTEAFF	TGTGCCAGCAGTCGTAGGGGCAGGGACACTGAAGCTTTCTTT
TRBV25-1	-	-	TRBJ1-1	CASSGNRAGITEAFF	TGTGCCAGCAGTGGAAACAGGGCAGGGATCACTGAAGCTTTCTTT
TRBV7-8	few	TRBD1	TRBJ1-6	CASSPGQGRGSPLHF	TGTGCCAGCAGCCCGGGACAGGGGAGGGGCTCACCCCTCCACTTT
TRBV19	-	TRBD2	TRBJ2-7	CASSIDRGRAGEQYF	TGTGCCAGTAGTATAGATCGGGGGAGGGCCGGCGAGCAGTACTTC
TRBV5-6	-	-	TRBJ2-1	CASSLAALEQFF	TGTGCCAGCAGCTTGGCGGCTCTTGAGCAGTTCTTC
TRBV6-5	-	TRBD1	TRBJ2-7	CASSGDRWSDEQYF	TGTGCCAGCAGTGGGGACAGGTGGTCCGACGAGCAGTACTTC
TRBV25-1	few	TRBD1	TRBJ1-1	CASSPRDRVNTEAFF	TGTGCCAGCAGTCCTCGGGACAGGGTTAACACTGAAGCTTTCTTT
TRBV2	-	-	TRBJ1-5	CASGQLGQPQHF	TGTGCCAGCGGGCAGTTGGGTCAGCCCCAGCATTTT
TRBV5-1	few	-	TRBJ1-6	CASSLAGPYNSPLHF	TGCGCCAGCAGCTTGGCGGGACCGTATAATTCACCCCTCCACTTT
TRBV7-8	-	TRBD1	TRBJ2-7	CASSFGQDYEQYF	TGTGCCAGCAGCTTTGGACAGGACTACGAGCAGTACTTC
TRBV6-6	-	-	TRBJ2-3	CASSVPTDTQYF	TGTGCCAGCAGTGTACCCACAGATACGCAGTATTTT
TRBV18	-	TRBD1	TRBJ2-7	CASSPTGGLHEQYF	TGTGCCAGCTCACCTACAGGGGGTCTGCACGAGCAGTACTTC
TRBV2	-	TRBD1	TRBJ1-6	CASSESTGDYSPLHF	TGTGCCAGCAGTGAGTCAACAGGGGACTATTCACCCCTCCACTTT
TRBV6-1	-	TRBD1	TRBJ2-7	CASSEAIGTGRRREQYF	TGTGCCAGCAGTGAAGCGATCGGGACAGGGCGGAGGAGAGAGCAGTACTTC
TRBV5-5	-	-	TRBJ2-5	CASSLMGGETQYF	TGTGCCAGCAGCTTGATGGGAGGAGAGACCCAGTACTTC
TRBV6-4	-	-	TRBJ1-1	CASSLGFNTEAFF	TGTGCCAGCAGTCTGGGATTCAACACTGAAGCTTTCTTT
TRBV7-3	-	TRBD1	TRBJ2-2	CASSFTGTVNTGELFF	TGTGCCAGCAGCTTTACCGGGACAGTGAACACCGGGGAGCTGTTTTTT
TRBV15	-	-	TRBJ1-4	CATSRKSPGRPNEKLFF	TGTGCCACCAGCAGGAAAAGTCCGGGACGGCCTAATGAAAAACTGTTTTTT
TRBV30	-	TRBD1	TRBJ2-3	CAWSIYRGITDTQYF	TGTGCCTGGAGTATATACAGGGGAATCACAGATACGCAGTATTTT
TRBV15	-	-	TRBJ2-3	CATSRDPGASTDTQYF	TGTGCCACCAGCAGAGACCCAGGGGCTAGCACAGATACGCAGTATTTT
TRBV30	-	TRBD1	TRBJ1-1	CAWSRDRGTEAFF	TGTGCCTGGAGCCGGGACAGGGGCACTGAAGCTTTCTTT
TRBV5-4	-	-	TRBJ2-3	CASSLRTDTQYF	TGTGCCAGCAGCTTAAGGACAGATACGCAGTATTTT
TRBV27	-	-	TRBJ1-5	CASSWTGGQPQHF	TGTGCCAGCAGTTGGACGGGGGGTCAGCCCCAGCATTTT
TRBV2	few	-	TRBJ1-1	CASSEMNTEAFF	TGTGCCAGCAGTGAAATGAACACTGAAGCTTTCTTT
TRBV10-2	once	-	TRBJ2-1	CASSDPGVKQFF	TGCGCCAGCAGTGACCCCGGGGTAAAGCAGTTCTTC
TRBV5-4	-	-	TRBJ2-2	CASRKTASNANTGELFF	TGTGCCAGCAGAAAGACAGCCAGCAACGCGAACACCGGGGAGCTGTTTTTT
TRBV27	-	TRBD2	TRBJ2-3	CASSPSAGAGVLGDTQYF	TGTGCCAGCAGTCCCTCAGCGGGAGCGGGCGTGTTGGGAGATACGCAGTATTTT
TRBV2	-	TRBD1	TRBJ2-3	CASSWDRVAYF	TGTGCCAGCAGTTGGGACAGGGTGGCTTATTTT
TRBV7-8	-	-	TRBJ2-5	CASTRTNPSLETQYF	TGTGCCAGCACCCGGACTAACCCTTCCCTAGAGACCCAGTACTTC
TRBV5-1	-	TRBD1	TRBJ2-7	CASSLAGTEEQYF	TGCGCCAGCAGCTTGGCCGGGACAGAAGAGCAGTACTTC
TRBV20-1	-	-	TRBJ1-1	CSATPNTEAFF	TGCAGTGCTACCCCGAACACTGAAGCTTTCTTT
TRBV11-3	once	TRBD2	TRBJ2-1	CASSTGTSGSSEQFF	TGTGCCAGCAGCACCGGGACTAGCGGGAGCAGTGAGCAGTTCTTC
TRBV28	-	TRBD1	TRBJ1-5	CASSLRGRQGLADSNQPQHF	TGTGCCAGCAGTTTAAGGGGGAGACAGGGCCTCGCTGATAGCAATCAGCCCCAGCATTTT
TRBV18	-	-	TRBJ1-4	CASSPGGRGEKLFF	TGTGCCAGCTCACCAGGAGGTAGGGGTGAAAAACTGTTTTTT
TRBV30	-	-	TRBJ1-1	CAWSLNPDTEAFF	TGTGCCTGGAGCCTAAACCCCGACACTGAAGCTTTCTTT
TRBV6-1	-	-	TRBJ1-2	CASSGSRVTVYGYTF	TGTGCCAGCAGTGGTAGCAGGGTGACAGTCTATGGCTACACCTTC
TRBV27	-	TRBD2	TRBJ2-1	CASSQQSAGGPTNEQFF	TGTGCCAGCAGTCAACAATCAGCGGGAGGGCCCACCAATGAGCAGTTCTTC
TRBV30	-	TRBD1	TRBJ1-5	CAWTDRGNQPQHF	TGTGCCTGGACCGACAGGGGAAATCAGCCCCAGCATTTT
TRBV6-5	-	TRBD1	TRBJ2-7	CASSGDRVSDEQYF	TGTGCCAGCAGTGGGGACAGGGTATCGGACGAGCAGTACTTC
TRBV18	few	-	TRBJ2-7	CASSPGGRGVHEQYF	TGTGCCAGCTCACCAGGCGGCAGGGGGGTCCACGAGCAGTACTTC
TRBV15	-	-	TRBJ2-3	CATSRDLLATDTQYF	TGTGCCACCAGCAGAGATCTGCTAGCGACAGATACGCAGTATTTT
TRBV5-5	once	TRBD1	TRBJ2-7	CASSGRGTGVFEQYF	TGTGCCAGCAGCGGCCGGGGGACAGGGGTGTTCGAGCAGTACTTC
TRBV7-2	-	TRBD2	TRBJ2-1	CASRSTSRNEQFF	TGTGCCAGCAGATCGACTAGCCGAAATGAGCAGTTCTTC
TRBV11-1	few	TRBD2	TRBJ2-2	CASAPGLAGTGELFF	TGTGCCAGCGCCCCGGGACTAGCGGGAACCGGGGAGCTGTTTTTT
TRBV7-9	once	TRBD1	TRBJ2-7	CASSYRGYEQYF	TGTGCCAGCAGCTACAGGGGCTACGAGCAGTACTTC
TRBV27	-	-	TRBJ2-2	CASSSRGAAGELFF	TGTGCCAGCAGTTCCAGGGGCGCGGCCGGGGAGCTGTTTTTT
TRBV5-1	-	-	TRBJ2-1	CASSLGRPGVRDNEQFF	TGCGCCAGCAGCTTAGGTAGGCCGGGGGTTAGGGACAATGAGCAGTTCTTC
TRBV5-1	-	-	TRBJ2-5	CASSLSGTPKETQYF	TGCGCCAGCAGCTTGTCCGGGACACCTAAAGAGACCCAGTACTTC
TRBV5-1	-	-	TRBJ1-1	CASSLVSGNTEAFF	TGCGCCAGCAGCTTGGTATCCGGTAACACTGAAGCTTTCTTT